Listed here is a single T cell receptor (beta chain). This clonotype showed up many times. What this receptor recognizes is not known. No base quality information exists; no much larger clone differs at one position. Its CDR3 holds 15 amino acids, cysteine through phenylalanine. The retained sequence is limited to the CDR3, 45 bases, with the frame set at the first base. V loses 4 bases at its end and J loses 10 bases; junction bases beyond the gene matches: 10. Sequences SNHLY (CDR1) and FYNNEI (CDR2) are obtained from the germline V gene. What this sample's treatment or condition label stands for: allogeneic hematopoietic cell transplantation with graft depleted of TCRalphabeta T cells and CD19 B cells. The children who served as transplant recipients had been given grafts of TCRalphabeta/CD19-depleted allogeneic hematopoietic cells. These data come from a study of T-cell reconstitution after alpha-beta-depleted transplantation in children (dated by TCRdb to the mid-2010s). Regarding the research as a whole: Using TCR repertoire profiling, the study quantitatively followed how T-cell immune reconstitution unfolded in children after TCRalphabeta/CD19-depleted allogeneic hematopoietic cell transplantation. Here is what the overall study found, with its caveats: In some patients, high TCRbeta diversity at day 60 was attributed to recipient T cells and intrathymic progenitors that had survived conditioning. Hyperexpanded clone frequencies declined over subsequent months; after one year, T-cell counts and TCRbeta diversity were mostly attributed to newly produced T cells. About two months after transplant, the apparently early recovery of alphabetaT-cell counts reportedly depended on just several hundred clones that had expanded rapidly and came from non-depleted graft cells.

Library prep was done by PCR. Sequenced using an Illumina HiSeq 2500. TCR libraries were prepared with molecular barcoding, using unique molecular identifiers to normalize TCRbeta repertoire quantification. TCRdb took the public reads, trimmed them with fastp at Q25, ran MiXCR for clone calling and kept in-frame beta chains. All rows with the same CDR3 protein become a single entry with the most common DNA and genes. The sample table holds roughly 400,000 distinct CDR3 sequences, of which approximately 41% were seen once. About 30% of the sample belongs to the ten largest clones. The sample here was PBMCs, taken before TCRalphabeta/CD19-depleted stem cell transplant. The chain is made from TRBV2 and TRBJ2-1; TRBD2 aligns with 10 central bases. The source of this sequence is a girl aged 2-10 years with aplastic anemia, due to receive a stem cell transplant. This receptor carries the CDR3 CASSGGTSGKPEQFF. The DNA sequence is TGTGCCAGCAGTGGAGGAACTAGCGGGAAACCCGAGCAGTTCTTC.